The 27 T cell receptor beta chains presented below share a single source sample, sequenced in a study of T cells in Graves' hyperthyroidism and ophthalmopathy. Regions amplified from RNA transcripts were the TCR beta CDR3 regions. During a first-round RT-PCR of the TCR CDR3, the HTBI primer set was used. TCRdb called the multiplex PCR reads again in MiXCR, with one record for every CDR3 protein. The table includes more than 300,000 distinct CDR3 sequences, around 18% detected once. The sequenced sample was blood. These receptors all come from a man between 18 and 35 years old with Graves' ophthalmopathy.

Notes on this clonotype: A read error may be the cause here, since a much bigger clone is one base away. The chain links TRBV10-3 to TRBJ2-3; 15 bases map to TRBD2. Germline values: CDR1 ENHRY, CDR2 SYGVKD. CDR3 size: 18 residues. The junction had 10 bases not matched to a gene; V was cut back by 5 bases and J by 4 bases. The chain's CDR3 is CAISYRGTSGGPADTQYF. The DNA of the CDR3 is TGTGCCATCAGTTACCGCGGGACTAGCGGGGGGCCCGCAGATACGCAGTATTTT.

Of note for this clonotype: Given the absence of the conserved phenylalanine or tryptophan at the CDR3 end, a read error is likely. In DNA, the CDR3 is TGTGCCAGCTCACCGGGCAGGGGTGCGGGTGAAGCTTTCCTT. This translates into CASSPGRGAGEAFL. The rearrangement uses TRBV18 and TRBJ1-1; a weak D match, TRBD1 (6 bases). In germline, CDR1 is KGHSH, CDR2 LQKENI. The CDR3 consists of 14 residues. Trimming left V 3 bases short and J 7 bases short, with 15 bases between.

This clonotype has at least ten counts. In nucleotides, the CDR3 is TGCAGTGCTATGGGACAGTTGAATCAGCCCCAGCATTTT. It codes for CSAMGQLNQPQHF. V usage is TRBV20-1 and J usage is TRBJ1-5; 7 bases agree with TRBD1. Unmatched junction bases numbered 4, after V lost 4 bases and J lost 4 bases. The V gene's germline CDR1 is DFQATT and CDR2 SNEGSKA (reference sequence). The CDR3 consists of 13 residues.

This clonotype was counted a single time. The genes are TRBV29-1 and TRBJ1-1; perhaps TRBD1 as D (6 bases). The CDR3 has 14 amino acids. The V gene lost 5 bases and the J gene lost 1 base, with 14 bases spanning the gap. CDR1 and CDR2 from the germline V gene are SQVTM and ANQGSEA. The CDR3 DNA reads as TGCAGCGTTTCTAGGGGGGCGGGGAACACTGAAGCTTTCTTT. It specifies CSVSRGAGNTEAFF.

The rearrangement joins TRBV5-4 to TRBJ1-4; no clear D gene. The CDR3 runs to 15 residues. Germline V gene lookup returns CDR1 SGHNT and CDR2 YYREEE (reference sequence). V was clipped by 0 bases and J by 3 bases, with 9 bases between them. In DNA form, the CDR3 reads TGTGCCAGCAGCTTGGCAGGTGGGGCTAATGAAAAACTGTTTTTT. It encodes CASSLAGGANEKLFF. The full variable domain, its missing parts supplied by reference TRBV5-4 and TRBJ1-4, is ETGVTQSPTHLIKTRGQQVTLRCSSQSGHNTVSWYQQALGQGPQFIFQYYREEENGRGNFPPRFSGLQFPNYSSELNVNALELDDSALYLCASSLAGGANEKLFFGSGTQLSVL.

At least ten counts were recorded for this clonotype. The chain links TRBV12-3 or TRBV12-4 to TRBJ1-1; the D gene is possibly TRBD1 (5 bases). V was pared by 8 bases and J by 6 bases, with 22 bases between. This CDR3 is built from 15 residues. The CDR3 DNA sequence: TGTGCCAGCTCTCCAACCGCCGGGGGAAACCCTGAAGCTTTCTTT. Translating it yields CASSPTAGGNPEAFF.

This clonotype was seen ten or more times. The CDR3 nucleotides read TGCGCCAGCAGCTTGTGGGGCACAGAGGGCGATGAGCAGTTCTTC. It is translated as CASSLWGTEGDEQFF. J is TRBJ2-1 and V is TRBV5-1, with D perhaps matching TRBD1 or TRBD2 (5 bases each). CDR1 and CDR2 from the germline V gene are SGHRS and YFSETQ. CDR3 length: 15 amino acids. V dropped 1 base and J dropped 8 bases, with 16 bases sitting between them. Together with reference TRBV5-1 and TRBJ2-1, the CDR3 gives the full variable domain: KAGVTQTPRYLIKTRGQQVTLSCSPISGHRSVSWYQQTPGQGLQFLFEYFSETQRNKGNFPGRFSGRQFSNSRSEMNVSTLELGDSALYLCASSLWGTEGDEQFFGPGTRLTVL.

The J gene is TRBJ2-1, the V gene TRBV5-1; TRBD2 might be the D (7 bases). The CDR3 covers 13 residues. Per the germline V gene, CDR1 is SGHRS and CDR2 is YFSETQ. Trimming removed 3 bases from V and 8 bases from J, with 12 bases in between. The CDR3 sequence is CASSSSGGDEQFF. CDR3 bases: TGCGCCAGCAGCTCATCGGGGGGCGATGAGCAGTTCTTC.

V usage is TRBV2 and J usage is TRBJ2-3; TRBD2 matches at 11 bases. V was clipped by 7 bases and J by 4 bases; unmatched bases: 7. Germline CDR1 reads SNHLY; CDR2 reads FYNNEI. There are 15 residues in the CDR3. The CDR3 is CASKGSGGAPDTQYF. CDR3 coding DNA: TGTGCCAGCAAGGGTAGCGGGGGGGCTCCAGATACGCAGTATTTT.

This clonotype was seen only a few times. The J gene is TRBJ2-1, the V gene TRBV29-1; 10 positions agree with TRBD1. Germline-derived CDR1 and CDR2 are SQVTM and ANQGSEA. The junction had 3 bases not matched to a gene; V was cut back by 4 bases and J by 3 bases. The CDR3 runs 14 residues. CDR3: CSVGGTGDYNEQFF. The CDR3 DNA reads TGCAGCGTTGGGGGGACAGGGGACTACAATGAGCAGTTCTTC.

About this clonotype itself: A read error may produce the germline difference seen at one junction end. V is TRBV18 and J is TRBJ1-6, with D tentatively TRBD1 (6 bases). Germline CDR1 and CDR2: KGHSH and LQKENI. The CDR3 runs 13 residues. The CDR3 protein is CASSDRDNSPLRF. Written as DNA, the CDR3 is TGTGCCAGCTCGGACAGAGATAATTCACCCCTCCGCTTT.

This clonotype was counted many times. As DNA, the CDR3 is TGTGCCAGCAGTTCCGCCTACTACCACGAGCAGTACTTC. The encoded protein is CASSSAYYHEQYF. V gene TRBV27 combines with J gene TRBJ2-7, with D hard to call. CDR1 is MNHEY and CDR2 is SMNVEV in the germline V gene (reference sequence). The CDR3 is made up of 13 amino acids. V lost 4 bases and J lost 5, with 12 bases in between.

This clonotype was found a few times. The V gene is TRBV5-1, the J gene TRBJ1-2, with TRBD1 identical over 8 bases. This CDR3 comprises 17 residues. CDR1 and CDR2 from the germline V gene are SGHRS and YFSETQ. With 0 bases clipped from V and 8 bases from J, the junction kept 15 bases outside the gene matches. Here the CDR3 reads CASSLAPGTGTQAGYTF. DNA of the CDR3: TGCGCCAGCAGCTTGGCCCCCGGGACAGGAACCCAAGCAGGCTACACCTTC.

V gene TRBV12-3 or TRBV12-4 combines with J gene TRBJ2-1; TRBD2 agrees at 12 bases. J gave up 7 bases and V 5 bases, and 9 bases lay outside the gene matches. CDR3 length: 16 amino acids. The CDR3 reads CASSQRTSGMDNEQFF. CDR3 DNA sequence: TGTGCCAGCAGTCAGAGGACTAGCGGGATGGATAATGAGCAGTTCTTC.

On this clonotype: This may stem from a read error, because a much larger clone lies one nucleotide away. V usage is TRBV6-4 and J usage is TRBJ1-1; D is perhaps TRBD1 (5 bases). V lost 2 bases and J lost 0, with 16 bases in between. The V gene's germline CDR1 is MRHNA and CDR2 SNTAGT. This CDR3 is 17 amino acids long. The CDR3 DNA sequence: TGTGCCAGCAGTGACGGGGCGGAGCGGGGGTTGAACACTGAAGCTTTCTTT. Amino acids: CASSDGAERGLNTEAFF.

The rearrangement joins TRBV10-1 to TRBJ2-2; possibly TRBD2 for D (6 bases). V shed 3 bases and J shed 4 bases, with 6 bases lying between them. CDR1 is WNHNN, CDR2 SYGVQD, per germline (reference sequence). The length of the CDR3 is 13 residues. This CDR3 is CASSDGGTGELFF. The CDR3 region has the DNA TGCGCCAGCAGTGACGGGGGCACCGGGGAGCTGTTTTTT.

This clonotype has a handful of counts. The gene calls are TRBV6-1 and TRBJ1-5; possible D gene TRBD1, 5 bases. Trimming took 6 bases from V and 1 from J, leaving 25 bases between them. This CDR3 has 19 residues. Germline V lookup: CDR1 MNHNS, CDR2 SASEGT. The CDR3 bases are TGTGCCAGCAGGCGCCTCGGGGCGGCCCCCGGGGGAAGCAATCAGCCCCAGCATTTT. This codes for CASRRLGAAPGGSNQPQHF.

This clonotype was seen at least ten times. This chain joins TRBV7-3 and TRBJ2-2; TRBD1 is a possible D gene (5 bases). CDR1 is SGHTA, CDR2 FQGTGA, per germline. The CDR3 has 16 amino acids. V lost 5 bases, J lost 2 bases, and 15 bases lay in between. The CDR3: CASSPSLGANTGELFF. The CDR3 coding sequence is TGTGCCAGCAGCCCATCCTTAGGGGCCAACACCGGGGAGCTGTTTTTT.

This clonotype was counted between two and nine times. V is TRBV7-2 and J is TRBJ2-3; D remains ambiguous. The V end lost 5 bases, the J end lost 4 bases, and 7 bases lay between the germline ends. CDR1 and CDR2 (germline): SGHTA, FQGNSA. The CDR3 runs to 12 residues. The DNA of the CDR3 is TGTGCCAGCAGCGATACCCCAGATACGCAGTATTTT. It is translated as CASSDTPDTQYF.

The table lists this clonotype with many counts. The chain joins TRBV3-1 to TRBJ2-1; D call uncertain. V was pared by 10 bases and J by 4 bases, with 14 bases between. Germline lookup yields CDR1 LGHDT and CDR2 YNNKEL (reference sequence). The CDR3 has 13 residues. CDR3 DNA: TGTGCCACGAGCAGAGGCTCATACAATGAGCAGTTCTTC. Residues: CATSRGSYNEQFF.

There are a few counts of this clonotype. This sequence joins TRBV20-1 and TRBJ2-7; 10 bases are shared with TRBD2. CDR1 and CDR2 from the germline V gene are DFQATT and SNEGSKA (reference sequence). The CDR3 covers 15 residues. V lost 3 bases to trimming and J lost 1 base; unmatched junction nucleotides: 6. CDR3 bases: TGCAGTGCTAGCGCCATGACTAGCGGGTCCTACGAGCAGTACTTC. Its translation: CSASAMTSGSYEQYF.

This clonotype was detected many times. The chain recombines TRBV2 with TRBJ2-7, with D perhaps matching TRBD2 (6 bases). Germline V gives CDR1 SNHLY, CDR2 FYNNEI. V shed 1 base and J shed 6 bases, with 10 bases lying between them. There are 13 residues in the CDR3. CDR3 DNA sequence: TGTGCCAGCAGTGAAGGTTGGAGGGGCGAGCAGTACTTC. Its translation: CASSEGWRGEQYF.

This clonotype was recorded many times. The chain joins TRBV10-3 to TRBJ2-3; no reliable D call. Trimming took off 3 bases at V and 0 bases at J, with 10 bases between the two ends. The CDR3 covers 15 residues. Germline assignment: CDR1 ENHRY and CDR2 SYGVKD. The CDR3: CAISESGASTDTQYF. The CDR3 DNA is TGTGCCATCAGTGAATCCGGTGCTAGCACAGATACGCAGTATTTT.

In this sample, this clonotype turned up once. This sequence joins TRBV27 and TRBJ2-1; no definite D call. Germline lookup yields CDR1 MNHEY and CDR2 SMNVEV (reference sequence). CDR3 size: 15 residues. V was cut by 0 bases and J by 1 base, with 7 bases left in between. CDR3 region: CASSLSPPSYNEQFF. The DNA of the CDR3 is TGTGCCAGCAGTTTATCGCCCCCTTCCTACAATGAGCAGTTCTTC.

The chain recombines TRBV6-6 with TRBJ2-2; 7 bases fit TRBD1. CDR3 size: 16 residues. V dropped 2 bases and J dropped 4; count of bases not matched to a gene: 7. CDR1 is MNHNY, CDR2 SVGAGI, per germline (reference sequence). CDR3 DNA: TGTGCCAGCAGTTACATCGGCAGGGGGATCACCGGGGAGCTGTTTTTT. Translated, it gives CASSYIGRGITGELFF.

This clonotype has a handful of counts. The rearrangement uses TRBV18 and TRBJ2-1; TRBD2 is a possible D gene (6 bases). Germline loops: CDR1 KGHSH, CDR2 LQKENI. CDR3 length: 16 amino acids. The V end lost 0 bases, the J end lost 0 bases, and 9 bases lay between the germline ends. CDR3 protein: CASSPPTGVSYNEQFF. The DNA for the CDR3 is TGTGCCAGCTCACCACCGACGGGGGTCTCCTACAATGAGCAGTTCTTC.

The rearrangement uses TRBV6-5 and TRBJ2-2; a weak D match, TRBD2 (6 bases). From germline, CDR1 is MNHEY and CDR2 SVGAGI. V lost 0 bases and J 6 bases, leaving 11 bases between the germline ends. The CDR3 sequence is 15 residues long. CDR3 DNA sequence: TGTGCCAGCAGTTACTCGGATCCGGGGGCCGGGGAGCTGTTTTTT. This codes for CASSYSDPGAGELFF.